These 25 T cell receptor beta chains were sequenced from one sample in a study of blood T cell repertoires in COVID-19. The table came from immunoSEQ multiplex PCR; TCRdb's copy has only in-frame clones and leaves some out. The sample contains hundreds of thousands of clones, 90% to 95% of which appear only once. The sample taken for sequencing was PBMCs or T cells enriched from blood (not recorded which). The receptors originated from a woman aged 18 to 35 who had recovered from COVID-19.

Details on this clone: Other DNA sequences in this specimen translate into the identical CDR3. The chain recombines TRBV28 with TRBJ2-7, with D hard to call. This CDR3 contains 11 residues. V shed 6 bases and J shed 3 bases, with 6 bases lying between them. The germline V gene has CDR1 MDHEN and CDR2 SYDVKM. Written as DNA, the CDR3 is TGTGCCAGCAGCCTTTACTACGAGCAGTACTTC. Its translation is CASSLYYEQYF.

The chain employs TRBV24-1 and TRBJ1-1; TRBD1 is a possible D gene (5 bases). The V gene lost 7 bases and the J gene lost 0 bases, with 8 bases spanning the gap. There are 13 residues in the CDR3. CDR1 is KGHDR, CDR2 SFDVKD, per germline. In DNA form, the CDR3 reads TGTGCCACCAGGACGGGGGTGAACACTGAAGCTTTCTTT. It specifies CATRTGVNTEAFF.

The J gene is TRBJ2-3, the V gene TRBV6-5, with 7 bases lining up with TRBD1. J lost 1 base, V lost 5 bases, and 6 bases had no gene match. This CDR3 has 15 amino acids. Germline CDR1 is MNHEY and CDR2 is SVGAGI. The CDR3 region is CASSLQGIGTDTQYF. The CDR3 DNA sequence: TGTGCCAGCAGTCTACAGGGGATTGGCACAGATACGCAGTATTTT.

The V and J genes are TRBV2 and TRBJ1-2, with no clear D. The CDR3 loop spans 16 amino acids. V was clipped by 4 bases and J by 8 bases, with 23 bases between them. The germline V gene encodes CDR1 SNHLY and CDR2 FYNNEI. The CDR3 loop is CASSATFRGSLGGYTF. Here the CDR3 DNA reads TGTGCCAGCAGTGCCACGTTCCGGGGATCCCTAGGAGGCTACACCTTC.

The CDR3 region has the DNA TGCGCCAGCAGCCTAGATGACCCTCTAGTTGATTATGAGCAGTTCTTC. As protein: CASSLDDPLVDYEQFF. The V gene is TRBV5-1, the J gene TRBJ2-1, with D uncertain. The CDR3 has 16 residues. The V end lost 4 bases, the J end lost 8 bases, and 22 bases lay between the germline ends. Per germline, CDR1 SGHRS and CDR2 YFSETQ.

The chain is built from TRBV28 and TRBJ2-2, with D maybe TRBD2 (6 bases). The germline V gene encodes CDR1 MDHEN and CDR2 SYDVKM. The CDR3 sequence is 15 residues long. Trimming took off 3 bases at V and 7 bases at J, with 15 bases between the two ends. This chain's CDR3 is CASSFELARVGELFF. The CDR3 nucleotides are TGTGCCAGCAGTTTTGAACTAGCTCGGGTCGGGGAGCTGTTTTTT.

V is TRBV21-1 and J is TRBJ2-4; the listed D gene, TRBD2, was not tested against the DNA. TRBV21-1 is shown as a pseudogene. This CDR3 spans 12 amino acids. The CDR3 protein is CARNLPKNIQYF. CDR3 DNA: TGTGCCAGAAACTTACCCAAAAACATTCAGTACTTC.

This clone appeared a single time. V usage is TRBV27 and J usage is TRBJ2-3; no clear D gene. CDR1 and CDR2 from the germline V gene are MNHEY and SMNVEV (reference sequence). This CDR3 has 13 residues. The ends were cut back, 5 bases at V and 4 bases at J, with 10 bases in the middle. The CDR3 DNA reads TGTGCCAGCAGTCCTACGGCGGCAGATACGCAGTATTTT. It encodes CASSPTAADTQYF.

CDR3 in amino acids: CASSRAGGTEAFF. The CDR3 nucleotides are TGTGCCAGCAGCCGTGCAGGGGGCACTGAAGCTTTCTTT. This chain joins TRBV11-3 and TRBJ1-1, with 7 nucleotides matching TRBD1. The length of the CDR3 is 13 residues. Germline CDR1 is SGHNT and CDR2 is YENEEA. V dropped 5 bases and J dropped 4; count of bases not matched to a gene: 4.

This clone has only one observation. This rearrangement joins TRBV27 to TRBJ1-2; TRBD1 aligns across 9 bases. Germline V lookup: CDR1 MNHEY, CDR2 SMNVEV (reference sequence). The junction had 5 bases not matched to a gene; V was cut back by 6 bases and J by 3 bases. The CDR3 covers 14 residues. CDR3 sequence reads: CASRGTGLYYGYTF. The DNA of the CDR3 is TGTGCCAGCAGGGGGACAGGGTTATACTATGGCTACACCTTC.

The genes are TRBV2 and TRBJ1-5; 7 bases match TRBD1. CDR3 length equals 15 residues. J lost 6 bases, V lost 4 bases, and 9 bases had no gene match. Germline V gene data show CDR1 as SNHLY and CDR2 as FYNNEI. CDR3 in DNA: TGTGCCAGCAGTGGTCTAGGGGGCTTAAGTCAGCCCCAGCATTTT. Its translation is CASSGLGGLSQPQHF.

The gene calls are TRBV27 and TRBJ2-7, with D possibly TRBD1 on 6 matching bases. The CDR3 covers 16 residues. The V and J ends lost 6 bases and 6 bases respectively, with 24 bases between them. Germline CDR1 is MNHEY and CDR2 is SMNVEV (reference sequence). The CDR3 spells CASSPLQGQPVGEQYF. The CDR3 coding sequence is TGTGCCAGCAGCCCTCTCCAGGGGCAGCCCGTAGGCGAGCAGTACTTC.

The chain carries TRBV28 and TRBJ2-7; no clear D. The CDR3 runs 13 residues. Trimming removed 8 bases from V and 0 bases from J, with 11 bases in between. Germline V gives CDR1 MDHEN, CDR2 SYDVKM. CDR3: CASSRPSSYEQYF. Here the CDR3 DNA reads TGTGCCAGCTCTCGCCCCAGCTCCTACGAGCAGTACTTC.

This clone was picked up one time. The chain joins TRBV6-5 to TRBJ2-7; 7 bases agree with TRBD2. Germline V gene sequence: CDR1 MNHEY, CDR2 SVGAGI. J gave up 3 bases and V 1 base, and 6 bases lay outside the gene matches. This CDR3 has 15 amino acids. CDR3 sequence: CASSYFRGDRYEQYF. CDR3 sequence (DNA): TGTGCCAGCAGTTACTTCCGGGGGGACCGCTACGAGCAGTACTTC.

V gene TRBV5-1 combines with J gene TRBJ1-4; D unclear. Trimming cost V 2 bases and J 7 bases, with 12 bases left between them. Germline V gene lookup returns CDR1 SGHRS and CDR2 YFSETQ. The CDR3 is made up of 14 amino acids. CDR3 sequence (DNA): TGCGCCAGCAGCTTCGACTCCCGGGTTGAAAAACTGTTTTTT. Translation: CASSFDSRVEKLFF.

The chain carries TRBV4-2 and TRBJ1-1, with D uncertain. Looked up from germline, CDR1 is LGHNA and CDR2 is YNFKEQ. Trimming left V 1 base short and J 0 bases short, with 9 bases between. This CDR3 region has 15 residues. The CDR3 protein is CASSQGLRMNTEAFF. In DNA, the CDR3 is TGTGCCAGCAGCCAAGGCCTGCGAATGAACACTGAAGCTTTCTTT.

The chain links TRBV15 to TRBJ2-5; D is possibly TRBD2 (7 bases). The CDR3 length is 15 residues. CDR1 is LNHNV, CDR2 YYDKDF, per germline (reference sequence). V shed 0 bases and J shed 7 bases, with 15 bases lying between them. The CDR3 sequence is CATSRDRRGGGTQYF. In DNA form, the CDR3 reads TGTGCCACCAGCAGAGATCGAAGGGGAGGGGGGACCCAGTACTTC.

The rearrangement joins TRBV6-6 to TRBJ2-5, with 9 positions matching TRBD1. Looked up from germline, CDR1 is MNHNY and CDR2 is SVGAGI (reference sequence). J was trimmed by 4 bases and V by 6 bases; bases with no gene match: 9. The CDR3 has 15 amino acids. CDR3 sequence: CASRPDRGVRETQYF. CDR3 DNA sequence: TGTGCCAGCAGGCCCGACAGGGGGGTCCGAGAGACCCAGTACTTC.

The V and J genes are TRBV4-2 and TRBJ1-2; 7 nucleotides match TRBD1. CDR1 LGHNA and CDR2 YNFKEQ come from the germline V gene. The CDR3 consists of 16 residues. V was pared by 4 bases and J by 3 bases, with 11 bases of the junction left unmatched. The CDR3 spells CASSRGDTTGDYGYTF. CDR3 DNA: TGTGCCAGCAGCCGAGGGGACACAACAGGGGACTATGGCTACACCTTC.

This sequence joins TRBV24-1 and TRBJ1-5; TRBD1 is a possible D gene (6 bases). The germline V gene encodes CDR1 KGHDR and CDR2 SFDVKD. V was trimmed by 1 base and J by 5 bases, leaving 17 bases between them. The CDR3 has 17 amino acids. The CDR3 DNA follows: TGTGCCACCAGTGATTTCCCGCATGGACAGCTCTATCAGCCCCAGCATTTT. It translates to CATSDFPHGQLYQPQHF.

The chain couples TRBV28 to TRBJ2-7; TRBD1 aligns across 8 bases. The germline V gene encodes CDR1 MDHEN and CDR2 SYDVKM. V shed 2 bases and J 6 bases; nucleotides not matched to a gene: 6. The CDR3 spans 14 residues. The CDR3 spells CASSLRNRGAEQYF. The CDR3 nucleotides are TGTGCCAGCAGTTTACGCAACAGGGGGGCCGAGCAGTACTTC.

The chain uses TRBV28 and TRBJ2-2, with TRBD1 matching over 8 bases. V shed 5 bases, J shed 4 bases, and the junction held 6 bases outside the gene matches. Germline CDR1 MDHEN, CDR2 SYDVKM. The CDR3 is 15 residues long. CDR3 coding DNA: TGTGCCAGCAGTACCCGGACAGGGATCACCGGGGAGCTGTTTTTT. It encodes CASSTRTGITGELFF.

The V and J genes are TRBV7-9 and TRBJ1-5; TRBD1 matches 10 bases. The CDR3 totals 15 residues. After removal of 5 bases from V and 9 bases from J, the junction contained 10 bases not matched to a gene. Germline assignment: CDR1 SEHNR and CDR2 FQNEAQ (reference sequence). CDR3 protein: CASSAGTGEWLPQHF. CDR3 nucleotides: TGTGCCAGCAGCGCTGGGACAGGGGAGTGGCTGCCCCAGCATTTT.

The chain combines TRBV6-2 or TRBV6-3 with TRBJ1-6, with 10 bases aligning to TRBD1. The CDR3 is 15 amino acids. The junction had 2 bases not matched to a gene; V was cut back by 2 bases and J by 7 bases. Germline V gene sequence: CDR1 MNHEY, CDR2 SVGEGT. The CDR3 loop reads CASSYRTGGNSPLHF. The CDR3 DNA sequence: TGTGCCAGCAGTTACCGGACAGGGGGGAATTCACCCCTCCACTTT.

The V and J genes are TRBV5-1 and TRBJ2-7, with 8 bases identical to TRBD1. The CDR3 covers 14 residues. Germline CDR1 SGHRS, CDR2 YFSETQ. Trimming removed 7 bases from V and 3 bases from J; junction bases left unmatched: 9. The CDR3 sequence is CASYHGTGLYEQYF. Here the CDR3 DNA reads TGCGCCAGCTATCACGGGACAGGACTCTACGAGCAGTACTTC.